These 25 T cell receptor beta chains originate from one sample sequenced in a study of regulatory T cells in long-lasting Graves disease. CDR3 regions were amplified by Arm-PCR using iRepertoire HTBI primers to build TCR beta libraries. Each CDR3 protein gets one entry after TCRdb re-called the multiplex PCR reads with MiXCR. The sample lists 410,000 or so distinct CDR3 sequences; about 15% were seen once. Time point described: newly diagnosed GD, antithyroid drugs for less than 3 months. The authors made the TCR library using RNA they extracted from PBMCs. These records were also assigned to another study, of T cells in Graves' hyperthyroidism and ophthalmopathy.

Sample: peripheral blood mononuclear cells (PBMCs), taken at new diagnosis, from a patient treated with antithyroid drugs. These receptor sequences come from a woman in her 30s with Graves disease.

This clonotype has at least ten counts. The gene calls are TRBV11-2 and TRBJ2-7, with TRBD2 matching over 15 bases. V lost 5 bases, J lost 4 bases, and 15 bases stayed unmatched. The germline CDR1 and CDR2 sequences are SGHAT and FQNNGV. The CDR3 is 19 residues long. CDR3 loop: CASSPRGTSGRPASYEQYF. CDR3 bases: TGTGCCAGCAGCCCAAGGGGGACTAGCGGGAGGCCCGCGTCTTACGAGCAGTACTTC.

This clonotype appeared a few times. The chain uses TRBV5-5 and TRBJ2-7; weak D call: TRBD1 (6 bases). The CDR3 contains 14 residues. Germline V gene lookup returns CDR1 SGHKS and CDR2 YYEKEE (reference sequence). V was trimmed by 4 bases and J by 2 bases, leaving 13 bases between them. The CDR3 sequence: CASSRRQDPYEQYF. CDR3 sequence (DNA): TGTGCCAGCAGCCGCCGACAGGATCCCTACGAGCAGTACTTC.

The V call is TRBV20-1, the J call TRBJ2-7; 8 bases align to TRBD1. CDR3 length: 15 amino acids. Germline CDR1 is DFQATT and CDR2 is SNEGSKA (reference sequence). V lost 1 base, J lost 6 bases, and 11 bases stayed unmatched. CDR3 sequence reads: CSARGPGQGAGEQYF. CDR3 nucleotides: TGCAGTGCTAGAGGGCCGGGTCAGGGGGCCGGCGAGCAGTACTTC.

This clonotype has only a few counts. The chain joins TRBV5-1 to TRBJ2-3; 7 bases are shared with TRBD2. Germline assignment: CDR1 SGHRS and CDR2 YFSETQ. Trimming took 4 bases from V and 0 from J; bases not matched to a gene: 5. The CDR3 is 15 residues long. The CDR3 spells CASSQSGTSTDTQYF. The CDR3, as DNA: TGCGCCAGCAGCCAGAGCGGGACTAGCACAGATACGCAGTATTTT.

This clonotype appeared a few times. V gene TRBV6-1 combines with J gene TRBJ2-5, with D perhaps TRBD2 (6 bases). This CDR3 comprises 15 residues. CDR1 and CDR2 (germline): MNHNS, SASEGT. Trimming shortened V by 5 bases and J by 5 bases, and 18 bases separated the two germline ends. CDR3 nucleotides: TGTGCCAGCAGTCCTTCGGGAGCTCGGGTGGAGACCCAGTACTTC. Translated: CASSPSGARVETQYF.

This chain uses TRBV20-1 with TRBJ2-3; TRBD2 matches 9 bases. The germline gives CDR1 DFQATT, CDR2 SNEGSKA (reference sequence). The CDR3 loop spans 16 amino acids. Trimming took 0 bases from V and 5 from J; bases not matched to a gene: 9. CDR3 loop: CSARDLLAGLGDTQYF. The CDR3 region has the DNA TGCAGTGCTAGAGACCTACTAGCGGGCCTGGGAGATACGCAGTATTTT.

This clonotype came up many times. The CDR3 loop reads CAWSVQGLGYTF. DNA for the CDR3: TGTGCCTGGAGTGTACAGGGTCTTGGCTACACCTTC. V usage is TRBV30 and J usage is TRBJ1-2; weak D call: TRBD1 (6 bases). From germline, CDR1 is GTSNPN and CDR2 SVGIG (reference sequence). Trimming removed 0 bases from V and 7 bases from J, with 9 bases in between. This CDR3 region has 12 residues.

This clonotype was observed at least ten times. The chain employs TRBV4-2 and TRBJ2-1; D gene ambiguous. The germline V gene encodes CDR1 LGHNA and CDR2 YNFKEQ. V gave up 0 bases and J gave up 3 bases, with 9 bases separating them. The CDR3 loop spans 15 amino acids. CDR3 region: CASSQEHRDYNEQFF. CDR3 DNA sequence: TGTGCCAGCAGCCAAGAGCATCGTGACTACAATGAGCAGTTCTTC.

This clonotype was detected ten times or more. The chain has TRBV11-2 and TRBJ1-4; D is uncertain. Germline-derived CDR1 and CDR2 are SGHAT and FQNNGV. The CDR3 consists of 20 residues. The V end was cut by 4 bases, the J end by 7 bases, with 31 bases between. CDR3 nucleotide sequence: TGTGCCAGCAGCTCCATTTTGCGGACCCGGGAGAGCTCGCCCTTTGAAAAACTGTTTTTT. This codes for CASSSILRTRESSPFEKLFF.

Notes on this clonotype: This probably arose from a read error, given a far larger clone one base away. This rearrangement joins TRBV6-2 or TRBV6-3 to TRBJ1-1; TRBD1 is a possible D gene (6 bases). CDR1 is MNHEY, CDR2 SVGEGT, per germline. The CDR3 loop spans 14 amino acids. Trimming removed 5 bases from V and 7 bases from J, with 17 bases in between. CDR3 residues: CASSGGGQIGEAFF. Here the CDR3 DNA reads TGTGCCAGCAGTGGCGGCGGACAGATCGGTGAAGCTTTCTTT.

This clonotype was found many times. This chain joins TRBV20-1 and TRBJ2-7; D might be TRBD2 (6 bases). Trimming took 0 bases from V and 1 from J, leaving 10 bases between them. CDR1 is DFQATT, CDR2 SNEGSKA, per germline (reference sequence). The CDR3 loop spans 14 amino acids. The CDR3 DNA reads as TGCAGTGCTAGAGAGGACGGGAGATCCTACGAGCAGTACTTC. Residues: CSAREDGRSYEQYF.

This clonotype was observed at least ten times. The V call is TRBV30, the J call TRBJ1-1; TRBD1 agrees at 7 bases. Germline V CDR1 and CDR2: GTSNPN, SVGIG (reference sequence). The CDR3 has 13 residues. The ends lost 5 bases at V and 5 bases at J; junction bases unmatched: 8. DNA of the CDR3: TGTGCCTGGTCCTCAGGGGGAGGGACTGAAGCTTTCTTT. This gives the protein CAWSSGGGTEAFF. Full variable domain (outside the CDR3, taken from reference TRBV30 and TRBJ1-1): SQTIHQWPATLVQPVGSPLSLECTVEGTSNPNLYWYRQAAGRGLQLLFYSVGIGQISSEVPQNLSASRPQDRQFILSSKKLLLSDSGFYLCAWSSGGGTEAFFGQGTRLTVV.

This clonotype has at least ten counts. The J gene is TRBJ2-7, the V gene TRBV27; tentatively, D is TRBD2 (5 bases). The CDR3 is 14 residues long. V was clipped by 5 bases and J by 4 bases, with 15 bases between them. Germline-derived CDR1 and CDR2 are MNHEY and SMNVEV (reference sequence). DNA for the CDR3: TGTGCCAGCAGTCTGTCGGGATTAGGGTACGAGCAGTACTTC. The encoded protein is CASSLSGLGYEQYF.

This clonotype was seen at least ten times. J is TRBJ2-7 and V is TRBV10-3, with D possibly matching TRBD1 (6 bases). Trimming pared 2 bases from V and 2 bases from J, leaving 10 bases between. CDR1 is ENHRY, CDR2 SYGVKD, per germline. The CDR3 extends over 14 amino acids. The CDR3 protein is CAISERGTTYEQYF. The CDR3 nucleotides read TGTGCCATCAGTGAGCGAGGGACAACCTACGAGCAGTACTTC.

Regarding this clonotype: A read error may account for a junction end that differs from germline. The chain is built from TRBV6-1 and TRBJ1-1, with a possible D match to TRBD1 (5 bases). This CDR3 spans 13 amino acids. From germline, CDR1 is MNHNS and CDR2 SASEGT. CDR3 region: CASGWGMNTEVFF. In DNA form, the CDR3 reads TGTGCCAGCGGGTGGGGCATGAACACTGAAGTTTTCTTT.

This clonotype occurred a few times. The J gene is TRBJ2-1, the V gene TRBV4-1, with TRBD2 identical over 11 bases. V shed 2 bases and J 3 bases; nucleotides not matched to a gene: 6. CDR1 and CDR2 (germline): MGHRA, YSYEKL. The CDR3 is 17 residues long. The CDR3 reads CASSQSRLAGGYNEQFF. DNA of the CDR3: TGCGCCAGCAGCCAAAGCCGGCTAGCGGGAGGCTACAATGAGCAGTTCTTC.

This clonotype was found many times. The CDR3 sequence: CAWGGGRYGYTF. The CDR3 DNA reads TGTGCCTGGGGGGGGGGACGATATGGCTACACCTTC. The gene calls are TRBV30 and TRBJ1-2; tentative D call: TRBD1 (5 bases). Germline values: CDR1 GTSNPN, CDR2 SVGIG (reference sequence). The CDR3 consists of 12 residues. The germline V and J ends were trimmed by 5 bases and 5 bases, with 12 bases remaining between them.

This clonotype was counted at least ten times. The V gene is TRBV12-3 or TRBV12-4, the J gene TRBJ2-3; D perhaps matches TRBD2 (6 bases). V gave up 6 bases and J gave up 2 bases, with 12 bases separating them. The CDR3 spans 14 residues. The CDR3 DNA is TGTGCCAGCAGAAGGAGGGACCTCACAGATACGCAGTATTTT. Translating gives CASRRRDLTDTQYF.

This clonotype was seen repeatedly, ten times or more. The rearrangement joins TRBV20-1 to TRBJ2-1; D could derive from TRBD1 or TRBD2 (5 bases each). The CDR3 spans 13 residues. From germline, CDR1 is DFQATT and CDR2 SNEGSKA (reference sequence). V was clipped by 5 bases and J by 8 bases, with 16 bases between them. This chain's CDR3 is CSARDRRWDEQFF. CDR3 sequence (DNA): TGCAGTGCTCGGGACCGCCGATGGGATGAGCAGTTCTTC.

This clonotype was found many times. The chain recombines TRBV5-5 with TRBJ2-1; D might be TRBD2 (7 bases). This CDR3 contains 18 residues. V was shortened by 0 bases and J by 1 base, with 17 bases between the two germline ends. The germline V gene has CDR1 SGHKS and CDR2 YYEKEE (reference sequence). In DNA form, the CDR3 reads TGTGCCAGCAGCTTGGTGTACGGCGGGGGCCTGTCCTACAATGAGCAGTTCTTC. Translated, it gives CASSLVYGGGLSYNEQFF.

This clonotype occurred many times. The gene calls are TRBV18 and TRBJ2-7, with D perhaps given as TRBD1 or TRBD2 (5 bases each). The CDR3 length is 14 residues. Deletions cut 6 bases from V and 3 bases from J, with 15 bases between. Germline CDR1 is KGHSH and CDR2 is LQKENI. The DNA for the CDR3 is TGTGCCAGCTCTCGCGGAAGGGGAGACTACGAGCAGTACTTC. Its translation is CASSRGRGDYEQYF.

The chain uses TRBV19 and TRBJ1-2, with 8 bases fitting TRBD1. V dropped 4 bases and J dropped 4; count of bases not matched to a gene: 8. CDR1 LNHDA and CDR2 SQIVND come from the germline V gene (reference sequence). This CDR3 is built from 15 residues. This chain's CDR3 is CASSKRQGWTYGYTF. The DNA of the CDR3 is TGTGCCAGTAGTAAGCGACAGGGGTGGACCTATGGCTACACCTTC.

The chain couples TRBV28 to TRBJ1-3; D is unclear. V lost 5 bases and J 0 bases, leaving 11 bases between the germline ends. CDR1 and CDR2 (germline): MDHEN, SYDVKM. The CDR3 has 15 amino acids. In DNA form, the CDR3 reads TGTGCCAGCAGTACCCGAGGCCTCTCTGGAAACACCATATATTTT. Encoded protein: CASSTRGLSGNTIYF.

This clonotype turned up a few times. One end of the junction does not line up with germline, which may come from a read error. The V call is TRBV19, the J call TRBJ2-1; D is tentatively TRBD1 or TRBD2 (5 bases each). Germline CDR1 reads LNHDA; CDR2 reads SQIVND (reference sequence). The CDR3 consists of 12 residues. The CDR3 here is CASTPGPGTVDF. As DNA, the CDR3 is TGTGCCAGTACCCCCGGCCCCGGGACGGTAGACTTC. Variable domain in full (rest from reference TRBV19 and TRBJ2-1): DGGITQSPKYLFRKEGQNVTLSCEQNLNHDAMYWYRQDPGQGLRLIYYSQIVNDFQKGDIAEGYSVSREKKESFPLTVTSAQKNPTAFYLCASTPGPGTVDFGPGTRLTVL.

This clonotype was seen at least ten times. The chain carries TRBV30 and TRBJ2-7, with 11 bases that match TRBD2. Germline CDR1 reads GTSNPN; CDR2 reads SVGIG (reference sequence). The CDR3 consists of 15 residues. Losses at the gene ends were 4 bases for V and 1 base for J; bases not matched to a gene: 6. CDR3 DNA: TGTGCCTGGACCCAGACTAGCGGGGCATCCTACGAGCAGTACTTC. This gives the protein CAWTQTSGASYEQYF.